This T cell receptor (beta chain) was captured by sequencing in a study of T cell repertoires in cytomegalovirus infection. Across the whole study: Indications of both CMV infection and matching HLA type were provided by public TCR beta signatures.

Regarding the study as a whole: Frequencies of public TCR beta families were cumulated, and this identified carriers of CMV plus the relevant HLA.

This clonotype has ten or more counts. Its specificity is not known. TCRdb re-called the reads with MiXCR, one entry per CDR3 protein. This sample has about 570,000 distinct CDR3 sequences, with 35% to 50% found just once. The CDR3 is 15 amino acids. Germline V CDR1 and CDR2: SGHTA, FQGNSA. V gave up 5 bases and J gave up 9 bases, with 21 bases separating them. This TCR was recovered from a human donor in good health (CMV status not recorded). Some clones in this sample may be carry-over from other donors' samples. The sample in question was cultured PBMCs, obtained from culture after CMV antigen stimulation. The chain combines TRBV7-2 with TRBJ2-3; D call uncertain. The CDR3 loop reads CASSPRTVVGWTQYF. The CDR3 coding sequence is TGTGCCAGCAGCCCTAGGACCGTTGTCGGTTGGACGCAGTATTTT.